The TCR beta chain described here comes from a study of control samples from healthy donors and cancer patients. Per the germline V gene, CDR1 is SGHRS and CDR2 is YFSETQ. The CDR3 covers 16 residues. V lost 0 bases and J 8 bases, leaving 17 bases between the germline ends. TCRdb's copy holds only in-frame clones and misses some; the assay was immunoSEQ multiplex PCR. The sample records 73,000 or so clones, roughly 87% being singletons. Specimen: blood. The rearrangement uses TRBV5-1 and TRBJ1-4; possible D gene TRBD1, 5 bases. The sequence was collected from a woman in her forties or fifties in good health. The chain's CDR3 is CASSLGQGPTREKLFF. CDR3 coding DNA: TGCGCCAGCAGCTTGGGGCAGGGTCCCACGCGAGAAAAACTGTTTTTT.